Included here is one TCR beta chain sequence, with context. Its antigen specificity is not known. The run used an Illumina HiSeq 2000. The TCR beta cDNA libraries were made using 5'RACE template switching, a step that added both a universal primer site and unique molecular identifiers. Synthesis of cDNA was primed from the TCR beta constant segment and was followed by two consecutive PCR amplification steps. Per the original workflow: MIGEC handled demultiplexing of the reads and grouping by UMI, while MiTCR was used to assemble and quantify clonotypes. To exclude erroneous sequences, only TCR cDNA sequences supported by at least two reads were retained. The tcR package was used for downstream repertoire analysis, and clonotypes were matched between fractions using CDR3 nucleotide sequence together with V segment. VDJmatch was used to annotate antigen specificity against VDJdb, with one amino acid substitution in CDR3 permitted. Once TCRdb had reprocessed the reads, it stored one entry per CDR3 protein sequence and supplied no DNA. The V and J calls and clone size come from TCRdb's table, not from the authors' own analysis. In this sample's table one finds a few hundred thousand distinct CDR3 sequences. The ten top clones hold about 1.5% of the sample.

A commercial ELISA kit detecting HCMV-specific IgG in serum was used to determine HCMV serostatus. Ficoll density gradient centrifugation was used to isolate peripheral blood mononuclear cells from blood. From the germline V gene (reference sequence), CDR1 is LNHDA and CDR2 is SQIVND. Taken from cysteine to phenylalanine, the CDR3 has 14 residues. The coding DNA is unavailable. These data are taken from a study of T cells expressing NK-cell markers (TCRdb year 2020). Describing the broader study: Three sorted T-cell subsets (CD3+CD56+NKG2C+, CD3+CD56+NKG2C- and CD3+CD56-NKG2C+) from roughly 8 donors had their TCR beta-chain repertoires profiled. Sequencing of the libraries produced 2 x 150 bp reads on Illumina HiSeq 2000/2500, MiSeq or NextSeq. Among the eight sequenced donors, seven were HCMV-seropositive and one was HCMV-seronegative. The study sequenced eight donors, all healthy volunteers chosen at random: three men and five women. Results the study describes overall, beyond this receptor: Those dominant clonotypes were again the most abundant among CD3+CD56-NKG2C+ cells in a handful of donors, at about 25-60.1%. It remained unclear whether the expanded NKG2C-expressing T cell clones were specific for HCMV antigens. In six donors, the dominant CD3+CD56+NKG2C+ clonotypes were found to rank among the top 10 CD8+ clonotypes and to make up 1.0-7.0% of CD8+ T cells.

This TCR was sampled from a woman aged 50 to 60 in good health. Donor details come from another sample of the same person, matched by shared clones. Input material: blood T cells: a sorted CD56 or NKG2C T cell subset, CD4+ or CD8+ T cells, or bulk PBMC T cells (not recorded which). This chain is built from TRBV19 and TRBJ1-1. CDR3 sequence: CASSTSGLNTEAFF.